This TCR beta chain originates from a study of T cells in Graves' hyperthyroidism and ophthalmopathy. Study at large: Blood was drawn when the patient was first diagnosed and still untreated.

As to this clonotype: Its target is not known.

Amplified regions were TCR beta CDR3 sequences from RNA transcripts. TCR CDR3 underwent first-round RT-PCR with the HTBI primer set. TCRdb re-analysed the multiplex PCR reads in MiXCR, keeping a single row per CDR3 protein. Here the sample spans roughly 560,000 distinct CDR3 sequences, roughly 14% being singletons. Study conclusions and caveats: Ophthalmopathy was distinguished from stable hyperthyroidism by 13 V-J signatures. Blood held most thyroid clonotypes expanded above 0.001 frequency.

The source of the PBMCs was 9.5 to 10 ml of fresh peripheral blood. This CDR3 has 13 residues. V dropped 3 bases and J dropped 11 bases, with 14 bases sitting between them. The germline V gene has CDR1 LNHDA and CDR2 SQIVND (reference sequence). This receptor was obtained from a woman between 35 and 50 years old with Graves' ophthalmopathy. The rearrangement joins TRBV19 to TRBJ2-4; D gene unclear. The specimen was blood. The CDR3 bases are TGTGCCAGTAGTATGCCACCCTGGCCCTTTCAGTACTTC. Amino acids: CASSMPPWPFQYF.